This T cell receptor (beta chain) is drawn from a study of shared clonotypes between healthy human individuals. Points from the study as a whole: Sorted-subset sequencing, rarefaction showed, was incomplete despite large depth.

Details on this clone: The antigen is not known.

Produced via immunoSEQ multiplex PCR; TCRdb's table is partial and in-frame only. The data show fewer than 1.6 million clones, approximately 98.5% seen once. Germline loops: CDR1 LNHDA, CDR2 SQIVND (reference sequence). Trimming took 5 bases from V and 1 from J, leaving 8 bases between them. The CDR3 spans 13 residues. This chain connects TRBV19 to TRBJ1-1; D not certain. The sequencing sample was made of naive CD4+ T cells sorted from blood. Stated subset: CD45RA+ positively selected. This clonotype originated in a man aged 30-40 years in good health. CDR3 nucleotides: TGTGCCAGTAGTGTTCGGGAGAACACTGAAGCTTTCTTT. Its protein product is CASSVRENTEAFF.